This T cell receptor (beta chain) came from a study of T cells in Graves' hyperthyroidism and ophthalmopathy. Germline V gene lookup returns CDR1 LNHNV and CDR2 YYDKDF (reference sequence). The CDR3 loop spans 12 amino acids. V gave up 8 bases and J gave up 5 bases, with 10 bases separating them. Findings of the study overall: The model made its ophthalmopathy prediction, and onset followed a median roughly six months later. Most thyroid-expanded clonotypes above 0.001 were also found in blood.

The TCR beta CDR3 regions underwent amplification using RNA transcripts as the source. The HTBI primer set served for first-round RT-PCR of the TCR CDR3. TCRdb called the multiplex PCR reads again in MiXCR, with one record for every CDR3 protein. In the table there are 250,000 to 300,000 distinct CDR3 sequences, around 20% of which are singletons. On this clonotype itself: Its antigen is still unknown.

The chain carries TRBV15 and TRBJ2-1, with D perhaps TRBD1 (6 bases). Sequencing used blood. This clonotype was obtained from a man in his fifties with Graves' ophthalmopathy. The CDR3 region is CATGGQNNEQFF. CDR3 nucleotide sequence: TGTGCCACCGGGGGCCAGAACAATGAGCAGTTCTTC.